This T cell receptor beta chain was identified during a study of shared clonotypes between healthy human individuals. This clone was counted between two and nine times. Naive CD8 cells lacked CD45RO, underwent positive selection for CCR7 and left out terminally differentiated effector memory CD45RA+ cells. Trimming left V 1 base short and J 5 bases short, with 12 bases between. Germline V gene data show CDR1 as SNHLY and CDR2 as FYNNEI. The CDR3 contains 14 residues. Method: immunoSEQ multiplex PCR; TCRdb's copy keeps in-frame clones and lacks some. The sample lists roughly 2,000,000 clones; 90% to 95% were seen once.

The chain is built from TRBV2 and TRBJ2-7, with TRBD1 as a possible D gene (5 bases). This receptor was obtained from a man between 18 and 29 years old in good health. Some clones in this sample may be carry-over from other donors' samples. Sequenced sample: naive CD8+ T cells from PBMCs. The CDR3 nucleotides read TGTGCCAGCAGTGAAGGACAGCTACTCCACGAGCAGTACTTC. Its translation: CASSEGQLLHEQYF.